Listed below are T cell receptor beta chains from one sample, sequenced in a study of molecular identifiers for immune sequencing clone quantification. TCRdb processed the PCR reads anew with MiXCR; each CDR3 protein has one entry. The sample holds some 65,000 distinct CDR3 sequences, under 20% seen once. The specimen was naive CD8+ T cells from blood, with Jurkat cell RNA spiked in. The receptors stem from a human donor in good health. Some libraries in this study had Jurkat cell RNA spiked in. CDR3s include the opening cysteine and the closing phenylalanine or tryptophan.

>TRBJ2-2|TRBV4-1
CASSLSGELFF
>TRBJ2-7|TRBV29-1
CSATSGSSYEQYF
>TRBJ2-2|TRBV11-3
CASSLVNRNTGELFF
>TRBJ2-1|TRBV20-1
CSARSLLYNEQFF
>TRBJ2-7|TRBV27
CASSLTGVVYEQYF
>TRBJ2-3|TRBV10-3
CAISESRPGTGFTDTQYF
>TRBJ2-1|TRBV30
CAWSGPPISYNEQFF
>TRBJ1-2|TRBV6-1
CASSEWQSYGYTF
>TRBJ1-1|TRBV27
CASSLLSFRGRDTEAFF
>TRBJ2-7|TRBV7-9
CASSPREGGSSYEQYF
>TRBJ2-1|TRBV29-1
CSVELAAQSSYNEQFF
>TRBJ2-5|TRBV28
CASSRWREGQETQYF
>TRBJ2-7|TRBV7-8
CASTPGSSYEQYF
>TRBJ2-5|TRBV6-5
CASSPDLAVGGETQYF
>TRBJ2-7|TRBV14
CASSQGGTSGSEQYF
>TRBJ2-7|TRBV20-1
CSAREGQGAGEQYF
>TRBJ2-7|TRBV4-1
CASSAGPGGSPYEQYF
>TRBJ2-5|TRBV7-3
CASSLFPGDLQETQYF
>TRBJ2-7|TRBV10-3
CAIRVEGSYEQYF
>TRBJ2-7|TRBV6-2/TRBV6-3
CAHGPAGRPTYEQYF
>TRBJ2-1|TRBV4-2
CASSHPREGEQFF
>TRBJ2-6|TRBV13
CASGAGNGANVLTF
>TRBJ2-1|TRBV7-9
CASSPDSYNEQFF
>TRBJ2-2|TRBV4-3
CASSQDPRGARTGELFF
>TRBJ2-1|TRBV20-1
CSARARTSGGANEQFF
>TRBJ2-1|TRBV15
CATSRAGLAGRNEQFF
>TRBJ2-2|TRBV24-1
CATSDLDRGQTGELFF
>TRBJ2-4|TRBV6-5
CASSYKGSKNIQYF
>TRBJ2-1|TRBV5-1
CAKTRWYNEQFF
>TRBJ2-1|TRBV6-2/TRBV6-3
CASSLSGRGYNEQFF
>TRBJ1-4|TRBV6-5
CASSSTGTGTAGNEKLFF
>TRBJ1-1|TRBV29-1
CSVFGPPSFGTEAFF
>TRBJ2-3|TRBV13
CASSPSLAGGNTDTQYF
>TRBJ2-3|TRBV4-1
CASSHLSETTQYF
>TRBJ2-1|TRBV5-8
CASTSVGREYNEQFF
>TRBJ2-7|TRBV14
CASSQEGTASYEQYF
>TRBJ1-5|TRBV20-1
CSATGTDAGIPQPQHF
>TRBJ1-6|TRBV12-3/TRBV12-4
CASSLAPGGANNSPLHF
>TRBJ2-5|TRBV12-3/TRBV12-4
CASGPPMVETQYF
>TRBJ2-2|TRBV4-2
CASSLRSGTPNTGELFF
>TRBJ2-2|TRBV30
CAWSPSGTTGELFF
>TRBJ2-5|TRBV7-6
CASSGLAGAQYF
>TRBJ2-4|TRBV24-1
CATPETGGTDIRYF
>TRBJ2-5|TRBV27
CASSFKGAVETQYF
>TRBJ2-7|TRBV7-8
CASSYPLAGNPYEQYF
>TRBJ2-1|TRBV6-5
CASSQRGLAVYNEQFF
>TRBJ1-5|TRBV7-8
CASSRRQGRNQPQHF